This T cell receptor beta chain was sequenced for a study of cytomegalovirus exposure and HLA in healthy donors. Trimming took 5 bases from V and 4 from J, leaving 10 bases between them. Germline V CDR1 and CDR2: SGHDT, YYEEEE. The CDR3 loop spans 13 amino acids. The PCR made use of 60 Vbeta and 13 Jbeta primers. Sequencing was performed with immunoSEQ multiplex PCR; in TCRdb, only in-frame clones are kept and a portion is missing. The sample includes roughly 84,000 clones, 65% to 85% of them seen just once. The sample consisted of PBMCs. The V call is TRBV5-6, the J call TRBJ1-3, with a weak D call TRBD1 (5 bases). The receptor's source is a man aged 50 or older in good health and CMV-seronegative. The CDR3: CASRGAGGNTIYF. DNA of the CDR3: TGTGCCAGCAGAGGGGCAGGGGGAAACACCATATATTTT.